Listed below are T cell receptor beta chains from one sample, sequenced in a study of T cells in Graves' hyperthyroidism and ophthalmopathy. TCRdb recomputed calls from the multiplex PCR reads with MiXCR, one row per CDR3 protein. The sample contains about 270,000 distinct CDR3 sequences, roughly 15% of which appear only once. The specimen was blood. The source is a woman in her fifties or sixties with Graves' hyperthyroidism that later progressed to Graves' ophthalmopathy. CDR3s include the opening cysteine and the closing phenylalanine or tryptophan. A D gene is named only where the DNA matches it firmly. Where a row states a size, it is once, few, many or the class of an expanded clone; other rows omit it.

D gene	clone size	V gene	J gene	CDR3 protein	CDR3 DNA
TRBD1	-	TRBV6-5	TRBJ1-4	CASSYSGTGGKEKLFF	TGTGCCAGCAGTTACTCCGGGACAGGGGGGAAGGAAAAACTGTTTTTT
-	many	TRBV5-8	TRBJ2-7	CASRKTLYEQYF	TGTGCCAGCAGAAAGACCCTTTACGAGCAGTACTTC
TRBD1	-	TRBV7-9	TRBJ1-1	CASSLRAGGGGTEAFF	TGTGCCAGCAGCTTAAGGGCAGGGGGGGGGGGCACTGAAGCTTTCTTT
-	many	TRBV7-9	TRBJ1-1	CASSLGAGRTEAFF	TGTGCCAGCAGCTTAGGTGCAGGGAGGACTGAAGCTTTCTTT
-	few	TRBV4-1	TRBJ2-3	CASSHPPLRVTDTQYF	TGCGCCAGCAGCCACCCACCTCTGCGTGTCACAGATACGCAGTATTTT
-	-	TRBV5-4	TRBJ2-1	CASSLVTGYNEQFF	TGTGCCAGCAGCTTGGTGACAGGCTACAATGAGCAGTTCTTC
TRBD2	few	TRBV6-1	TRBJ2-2	CASSTLAGVVAGELFF	TGTGCCAGCAGTACACTAGCGGGAGTTGTTGCCGGGGAGCTGTTTTTT
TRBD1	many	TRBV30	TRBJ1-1	CAWIRQGANTEAFF	TGTGCCTGGATCCGACAGGGGGCGAACACTGAAGCTTTCTTT
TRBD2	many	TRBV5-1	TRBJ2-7	CASSFGTGGMYEQYF	TGCGCCAGCAGCTTTGGTACGGGAGGAATGTACGAGCAGTACTTC
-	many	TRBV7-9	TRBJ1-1	CASSRDENTEAFF	TGTGCCAGCAGTAGGGACGAGAACACTGAAGCTTTCTTT
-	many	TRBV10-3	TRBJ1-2	CAISDPGYGYTF	TGTGCCATCAGTGACCCTGGTTATGGCTACACCTTC
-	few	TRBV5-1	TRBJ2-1	CASVLGIDNVQFF	TGCGCCAGCGTTCTAGGTATCGACAATGTGCAGTTCTTC
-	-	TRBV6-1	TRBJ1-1	CASSELAGRRSAEAFF	TGTGCCAGCAGTGAACTAGCGGGGAGGAGGTCGGCTGAAGCTTTCTTT
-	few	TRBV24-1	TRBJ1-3	CATSDGGVRENTIYF	TGTGCCACCAGTGACGGGGGGGTTAGGGAAAACACCATATATTTT
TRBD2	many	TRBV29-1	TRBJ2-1	CSVTKGTRSEQFF	TGCAGCGTCACCAAGGGGACTAGAAGTGAGCAGTTCTTC
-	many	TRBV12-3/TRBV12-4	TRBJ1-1	CASSSLQVPGPAFF	TGTGCCAGCAGTTCCCTCCAGGTCCCAGGGCCAGCTTTCTTT
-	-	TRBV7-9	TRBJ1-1	CASSLTPGQLNTEAFF	TGTGCCAGCAGCTTAACCCCGGGACAATTGAACACTGAAGCTTTCTTT
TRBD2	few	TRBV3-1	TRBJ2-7	CASSPEGGRVSYEQYF	TGTGCCAGCAGCCCTGAGGGCGGGAGAGTCTCCTACGAGCAGTACTTC
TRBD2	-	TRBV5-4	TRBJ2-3	CASSFPGLAGFTDTQYF	TGTGCCAGCAGCTTTCCGGGACTAGCGGGATTCACAGATACGCAGTATTTT
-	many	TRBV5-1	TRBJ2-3	CASLEQGLGTDTQYF	TGCGCCAGCTTAGAACAGGGATTAGGCACAGATACGCAGTATTTT
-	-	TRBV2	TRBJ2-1	CASSAGADGRNEQFF	TGTGCCAGCAGTGCGGGGGCTGACGGGAGGAATGAGCAGTTCTTC
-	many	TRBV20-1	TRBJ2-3	CSAPSSTDTQYF	TGCAGTGCCCCTTCCTCGACAGATACGCAGTATTTT
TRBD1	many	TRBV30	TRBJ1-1	CAWSADRGGEAFF	TGTGCCTGGAGTGCTGACAGGGGGGGCGAAGCTTTCTTT
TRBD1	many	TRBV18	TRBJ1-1	CASSRDRTNTEAFF	TGTGCCAGCTCACGGGACAGGACGAACACTGAAGCTTTCTTT
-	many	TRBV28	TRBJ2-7	CASRGQDAYEQYF	TGTGCCAGCAGAGGTCAGGACGCTTACGAGCAGTACTTC
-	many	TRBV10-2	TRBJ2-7	CATGYVGATYEQYF	TGCGCCACGGGGTATGTGGGGGCCACCTACGAGCAGTACTTC
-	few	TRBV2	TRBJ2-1	CASSESGPIYNEQFF	TGTGCCAGCAGTGAATCTGGACCAATTTACAATGAGCAGTTCTTC
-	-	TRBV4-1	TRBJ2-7	CASSQGHYRNYEQYF	TGCGCCAGCAGCCAGGGTCACTACAGAAACTACGAGCAGTACTTC
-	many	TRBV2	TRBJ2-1	CASGDEQFF	TGTGCCAGCGGGGATGAGCAGTTCTTC
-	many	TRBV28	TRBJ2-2	CASSLWEGAGELFF	TGTGCCAGCAGTTTATGGGAAGGCGCCGGGGAGCTGTTTTTT
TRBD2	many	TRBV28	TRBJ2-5	CASSLNLAGGWETQYF	TGTGCCAGCAGTCTTAATCTAGCGGGAGGATGGGAGACCCAGTACTTC
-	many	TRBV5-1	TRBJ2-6	CASSEIRSGANVLTF	TGCGCCAGCAGCGAGATCCGCTCTGGGGCCAACGTCCTGACTTTC
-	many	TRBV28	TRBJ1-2	CASSTDGTYGYTF	TGTGCCAGCAGCACGGACGGGACCTATGGCTACACCTTC
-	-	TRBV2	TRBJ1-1	CASSVRDSWGSEAFF	TGTGCCAGCAGTGTCCGGGACTCGTGGGGCAGTGAAGCTTTCTTT
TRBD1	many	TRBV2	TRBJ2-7	CASNTPGQSSYEQYF	TGTGCCAGCAATACACCGGGACAGTCCTCCTACGAGCAGTACTTC
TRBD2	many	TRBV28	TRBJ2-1	CASSPSGTRRANEQFF	TGTGCCAGCAGTCCGAGTGGGACTAGAAGGGCCAATGAGCAGTTCTTC
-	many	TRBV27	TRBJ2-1	CASNLKGQQNEQFF	TGTGCCAGCAACCTTAAGGGACAACAGAATGAGCAGTTCTTC
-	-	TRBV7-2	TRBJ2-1	CANTPRWGNEQFF	TGTGCCAATACGCCACGATGGGGAAATGAGCAGTTCTTC
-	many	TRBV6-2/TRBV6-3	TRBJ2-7	CASSPRPVSEQYF	TGTGCCAGCAGCCCTAGACCCGTCAGCGAGCAGTACTTC
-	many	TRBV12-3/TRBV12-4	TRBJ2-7	CASSIGPSYEQYF	TGTGCCAGCAGTATCGGACCCTCCTACGAGCAGTACTTC
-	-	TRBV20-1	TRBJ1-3	CSAPSPAGPSSGNTIYF	TGCAGTGCTCCTTCCCCCGCGGGACCGAGCTCTGGAAACACCATATATTTT
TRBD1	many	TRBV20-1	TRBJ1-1	CSASQGVNTEAFF	TGCAGTGCCTCACAGGGGGTGAACACTGAAGCTTTCTTT
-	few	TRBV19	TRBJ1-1	CASRPDQTTQNTEAFF	TGTGCCAGTAGGCCAGACCAGACAACGCAGAACACTGAAGCTTTCTTT
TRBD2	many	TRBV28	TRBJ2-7	CASSSRRLAGAYEQYF	TGTGCCAGCAGTTCCCGAAGGCTAGCGGGGGCCTACGAGCAGTACTTC
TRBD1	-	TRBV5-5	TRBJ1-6	CASSWGQGFYNSPLHF	TGTGCCAGCAGCTGGGGACAGGGGTTCTATAATTCACCCCTCCACTTT
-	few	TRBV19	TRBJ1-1	CASTGNRRGSFSEAFF	TGTGCCAGTACCGGAAACAGACGAGGGAGTTTCTCTGAAGCTTTCTTT
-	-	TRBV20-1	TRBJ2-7	CSARASVYEQYF	TGCAGTGCTAGAGCATCGGTCTACGAGCAGTACTTC
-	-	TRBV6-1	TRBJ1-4	CASSRLGAGRREEKLFF	TGTGCCAGCAGCCGTCTCGGGGCAGGGCGGAGGGAGGAAAAACTGTTTTTT
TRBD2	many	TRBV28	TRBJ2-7	CASSLWFFWTSGAYEQYF	TGTGCCAGCAGTTTATGGTTCTTTTGGACTAGCGGAGCCTACGAGCAGTACTTC
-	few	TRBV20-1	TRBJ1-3	CSARDRGGSGNTIYF	TGCAGTGCTAGAGATCGTGGTGGCTCTGGAAACACCATATATTTT
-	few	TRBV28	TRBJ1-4	CASSFGSQIGAGGEKLFF	TGTGCCAGCAGTTTCGGTTCTCAGATCGGGGCCGGCGGTGAAAAACTGTTTTTT
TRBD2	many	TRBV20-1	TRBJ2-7	CSARDVSGRAYEQYF	TGCAGTGCTAGAGATGTCAGCGGGAGGGCCTACGAGCAGTACTTC